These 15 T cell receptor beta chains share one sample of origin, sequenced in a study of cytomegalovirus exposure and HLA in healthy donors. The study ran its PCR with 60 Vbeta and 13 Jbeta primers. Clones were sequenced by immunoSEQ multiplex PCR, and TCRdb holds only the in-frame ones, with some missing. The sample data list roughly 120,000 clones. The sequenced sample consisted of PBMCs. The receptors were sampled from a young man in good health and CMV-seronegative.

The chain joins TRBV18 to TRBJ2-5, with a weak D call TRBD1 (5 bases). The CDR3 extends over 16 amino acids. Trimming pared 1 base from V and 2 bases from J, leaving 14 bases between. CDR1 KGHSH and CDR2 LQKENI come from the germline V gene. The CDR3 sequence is CASSPLGAGYQETQYF. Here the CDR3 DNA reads TGTGCCAGCTCACCACTAGGGGCCGGGTATCAAGAGACCCAGTACTTC.

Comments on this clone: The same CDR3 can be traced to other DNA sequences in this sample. The CDR3 loop reads CASSPGQGPYEQYF. The CDR3 region has the DNA TGTGCCAGCAGCCCCGGACAGGGGCCCTACGAGCAGTACTTC. V usage is TRBV5-4 and J usage is TRBJ2-7, with 9 nucleotides matching TRBD1. Germline assignment: CDR1 SGHNT and CDR2 YYREEE (reference sequence). The CDR3 is made up of 14 amino acids. Unmatched junction bases numbered 4, after V lost 4 bases and J lost 2 bases.

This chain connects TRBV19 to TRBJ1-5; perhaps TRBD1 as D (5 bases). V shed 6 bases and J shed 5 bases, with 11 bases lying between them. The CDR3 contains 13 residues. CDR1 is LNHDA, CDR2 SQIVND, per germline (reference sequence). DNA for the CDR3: TGTGCCAGTAGGAACCAGGGTGATCAGCCCCAGCATTTT. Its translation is CASRNQGDQPQHF.

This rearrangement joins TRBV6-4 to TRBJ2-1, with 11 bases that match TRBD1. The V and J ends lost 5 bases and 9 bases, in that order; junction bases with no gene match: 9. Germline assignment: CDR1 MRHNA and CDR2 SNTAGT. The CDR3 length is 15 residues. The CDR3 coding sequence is TGTGCCAGCAGTCGGGGACAGGGGGACTCCGGTGAGCAGTTCTTC. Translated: CASSRGQGDSGEQFF.

CDR3 in amino acids: CASSGSGYEQYF. The DNA of the CDR3 is TGTGCCAGCAGTGGCAGCGGCTACGAGCAGTACTTC. The chain has TRBV6-1 and TRBJ2-7; D may be TRBD2 (5 bases). Trimming left V 4 bases short and J 3 bases short, with 7 bases between. Germline V CDR1 and CDR2: MNHNS, SASEGT. The CDR3 has 12 residues.

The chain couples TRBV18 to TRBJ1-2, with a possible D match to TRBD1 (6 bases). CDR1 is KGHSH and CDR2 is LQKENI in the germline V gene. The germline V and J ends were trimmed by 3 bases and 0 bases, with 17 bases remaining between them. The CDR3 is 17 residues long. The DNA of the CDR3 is TGTGCCAGCTCACCGAACAAGGACAGAGACCCTAACTATGGCTACACCTTC. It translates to CASSPNKDRDPNYGYTF. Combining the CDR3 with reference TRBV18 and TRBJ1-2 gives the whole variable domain NAGVMQNPRHLVRRRGQEARLRCSPMKGHSHVYWYRQLPEEGLKFMVYLQKENIIDESGMPKERFSAEFPKEGPSILRIQQVVRGDSAAYFCASSPNKDRDPNYGYTFGSGTRLTVV.

The CDR3 reads CASSIATGRSETQYF. CDR3 bases: TGTGCCAGTAGTATAGCGACAGGGAGGTCGGAGACCCAGTACTTC. The chain uses TRBV19 and TRBJ2-5; D is perhaps TRBD1 (7 bases). This CDR3 has 15 amino acids. V shed 1 base and J shed 5 bases, with 14 bases lying between them. Germline assignment: CDR1 LNHDA and CDR2 SQIVND (reference sequence).

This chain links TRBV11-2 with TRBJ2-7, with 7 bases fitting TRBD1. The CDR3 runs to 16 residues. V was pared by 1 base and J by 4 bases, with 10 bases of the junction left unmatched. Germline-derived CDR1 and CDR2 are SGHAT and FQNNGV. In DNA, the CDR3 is TGTGCCAGCAGCTTAGGGGTGGGGCAGGGGGTTTACGAGCAGTACTTC. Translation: CASSLGVGQGVYEQYF. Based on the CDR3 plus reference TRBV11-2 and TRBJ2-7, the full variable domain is EAGVAQSPRYKIIEKRQSVAFWCNPISGHATLYWYQQILGQGPKLLIQFQNNGVVDDSQLPKDRFSAERLKGVDSTLKIQPAKLEDSAVYLCASSLGVGQGVYEQYFGPGTRLTVT.

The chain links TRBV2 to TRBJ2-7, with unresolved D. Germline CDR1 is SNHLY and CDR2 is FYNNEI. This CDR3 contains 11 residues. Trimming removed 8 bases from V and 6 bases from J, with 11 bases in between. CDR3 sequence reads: CASAITGEQYF. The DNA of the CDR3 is TGTGCCAGCGCGATAACGGGCGAGCAGTACTTC.

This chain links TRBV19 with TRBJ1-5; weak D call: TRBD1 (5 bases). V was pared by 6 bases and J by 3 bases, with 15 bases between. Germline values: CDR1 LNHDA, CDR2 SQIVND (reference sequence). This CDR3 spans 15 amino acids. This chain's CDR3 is CASSITGDFNQPQHF. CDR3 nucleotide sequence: TGTGCCAGTAGCATAACAGGAGATTTCAATCAGCCCCAGCATTTT.

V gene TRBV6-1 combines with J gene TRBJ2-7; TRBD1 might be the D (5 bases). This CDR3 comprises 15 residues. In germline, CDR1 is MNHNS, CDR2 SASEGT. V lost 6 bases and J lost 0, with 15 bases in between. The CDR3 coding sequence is TGTGCCAGCAGATGGTTGACAGCCTACTCCTACGAGCAGTACTTC. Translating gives CASRWLTAYSYEQYF.

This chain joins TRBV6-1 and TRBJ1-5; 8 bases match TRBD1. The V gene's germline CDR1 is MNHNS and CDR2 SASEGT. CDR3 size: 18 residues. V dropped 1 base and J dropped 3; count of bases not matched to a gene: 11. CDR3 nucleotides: TGTGCCAGCAGTGAAGGGACAGGGCTCGGCTCGGTCAATCAGCCCCAGCATTTT. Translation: CASSEGTGLGSVNQPQHF.

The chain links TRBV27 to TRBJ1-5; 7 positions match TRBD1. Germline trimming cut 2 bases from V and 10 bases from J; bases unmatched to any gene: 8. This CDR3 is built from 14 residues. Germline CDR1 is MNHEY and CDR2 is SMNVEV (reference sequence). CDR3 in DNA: TGTGCCAGCAGTTTAGAACCCCAAGGGGGCCCCCAGCATTTT. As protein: CASSLEPQGGPQHF.

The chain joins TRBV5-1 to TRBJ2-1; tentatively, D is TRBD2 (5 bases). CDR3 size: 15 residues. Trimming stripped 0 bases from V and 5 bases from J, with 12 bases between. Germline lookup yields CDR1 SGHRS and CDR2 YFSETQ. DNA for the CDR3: TGCGCCAGCAGCTTGGCCGGGATAAAAGACAATGAGCAGTTCTTC. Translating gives CASSLAGIKDNEQFF.

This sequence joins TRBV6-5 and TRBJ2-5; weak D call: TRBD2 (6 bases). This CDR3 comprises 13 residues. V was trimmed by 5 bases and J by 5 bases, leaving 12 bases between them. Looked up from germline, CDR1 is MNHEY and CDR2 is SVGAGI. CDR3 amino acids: CASSRGAGETQYF. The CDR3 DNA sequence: TGTGCCAGCAGTCGAGGGGCGGGGGAGACCCAGTACTTC.